A selection of T cell receptor beta chains follows, all from one sample in a study of blood T cell repertoires in COVID-19. Libraries were prepared by immunoSEQ multiplex PCR; TCRdb keeps only in-frame clonotypes and omits some of them. In the table there are about 230,000 clones, more than 75% of which are singletons. Sequencing was performed on peripheral blood. The source of these receptors is a man in his forties or fifties with COVID-19, enrolled during active disease. Each CDR3 is given with its conserved first and last residue. The D gene is left open where the match is weak. Clone size is shown for a subset of rows, as once, few, many or a class of expanded clone.

j_call	v_call	d_call	clone_size	cdr3_nt	cdr3_aa
TRBJ1-2	TRBV2	TRBD1	-	TGTGCCAGCAGCGCACAGGGGGCAGATGGCTACACCTTC	CASSAQGADGYTF
TRBJ1-4	TRBV9	-	-	TGTGCCAGCAGTCCTTCCCCAACTAATGAAAAACTGTTTTTT	CASSPSPTNEKLFF
TRBJ2-3	TRBV13	-	-	TGTGCCAGCAGCCGAACCAGGGGAGATACGCAGTATTTT	CASSRTRGDTQYF
TRBJ1-2	TRBV2	-	-	TGTGCCAGCAGTGAAGCTGGGGCCCCCGGGCCTGGCTACACCTTC	CASSEAGAPGPGYTF
TRBJ2-5	TRBV27	-	-	TGTGCCAGCAGTTTAAAACCCGGGGAGACCCAGTACTTC	CASSLKPGETQYF
TRBJ1-1	TRBV15	-	-	TGTGCCACCAGCAGAGAATCTCCCGACACTGAAGCTTTCTTT	CATSRESPDTEAFF
TRBJ2-5	TRBV2	TRBD1	-	TGTGCCAGCAGCCAGGGACAGGCGGGAGAGACCCAGTACTTC	CASSQGQAGETQYF
TRBJ2-5	TRBV7-2	-	-	TGTGCCAGCAGCCCCGGGGGACGGACCCAAGAGACCCAGTACTTC	CASSPGGRTQETQYF
TRBJ1-6	TRBV3-1/TRBV3-2	-	-	TGTGCCAGCAGCCAAAGGGGAAGGGGGTTTTCACCCCTCCACTTT	CASSQRGRGFSPLHF
TRBJ1-5	TRBV2	-	once	TGTGCCAGCAGTGAAATGGCAGGGGAGTATCAGCCCCAGCATTTT	CASSEMAGEYQPQHF
TRBJ2-7	TRBV5-4	TRBD2	few	TGTGCCAGCAGCCCGGGGGGGCCAGCGGGAGACCACGAGCAGTACTTC	CASSPGGPAGDHEQYF
TRBJ1-5	TRBV2	TRBD1	-	TGTGCCAGCAGTGGACAGGGGGCTCGGCAGCCCCAGCATTTT	CASSGQGARQPQHF
TRBJ2-7	TRBV12-3/TRBV12-4	-	-	TGTGCCAGCCGCTTGGGGGGGCTGAGCGAGCAGTACTTC	CASRLGGLSEQYF
TRBJ1-6	TRBV27	-	-	TGTGCCAGCAGACCCGGGAGCTCCTATAATTCACCCCTCCACTTT	CASRPGSSYNSPLHF
TRBJ1-5	TRBV9	TRBD1	-	TGTGCCAGCAGCCCTAGGGACAGCCCTCATCAGCCCCAGCATTTT	CASSPRDSPHQPQHF
TRBJ2-5	TRBV5-1	TRBD1	-	TGCGCCAGCAGCTTGGGGGGACAGGGGAGAGAGACCCAGTACTTC	CASSLGGQGRETQYF
TRBJ1-5	TRBV2	-	-	TGTGCCAGCAGAGCCGGAAGCGGGGGGCAGCCCCAGCATTTT	CASRAGSGGQPQHF
TRBJ1-6	TRBV3-1/TRBV3-2	TRBD1	-	TGTGCCAGCCCCCCTGGACAGGGTAATTCACCCCTCCACTTT	CASPPGQGNSPLHF
TRBJ2-7	TRBV6-5	-	-	TGTGCCAGCAGAACAGGGTACGAGCAGTACTTC	CASRTGYEQYF
TRBJ1-2	TRBV5-1	-	-	TGCGCCAGCAGCTTCTCCTCCCAGGATGGCTACACCTTC	CASSFSSQDGYTF
TRBJ1-5	TRBV5-6	TRBD1	-	TGTGCCAGCAGCGCGGACAGGGGGAGCAATCAGCCCCAGCATTTT	CASSADRGSNQPQHF
TRBJ2-3	TRBV18	-	-	TGTGCCAGCTCAAGTCCCAGGGGGGCCCCTGATACGCAGTATTTT	CASSSPRGAPDTQYF
TRBJ1-2	TRBV6-5	TRBD1	few	TGTGCCAGCAGCCTCGACAGGGCAGCTAACTATGGCTACACCTTC	CASSLDRAANYGYTF
TRBJ2-1	TRBV20-1	TRBD2	once	TGCAGTGCTAGTCTCGGCGGGACTAACTACAATGAGCAGTTCTTC	CSASLGGTNYNEQFF
TRBJ2-3	TRBV3-1/TRBV3-2	TRBD2	-	TGTGCCAGCAGCCAAGATGGTCGGCTAGCGGGAGGGATAAGGAGGACAGATACGCAGTATTTT	CASSQDGRLAGGIRRTDTQYF
TRBJ2-2	TRBV3-1/TRBV3-2	TRBD2	-	TGTGCCAGCAGCCCGGGACTAGCGGGAGGCCTGAACACCGGGGAGCTGTTTTTT	CASSPGLAGGLNTGELFF
TRBJ2-7	TRBV18	TRBD2	-	TGTGCCAGCTCACTCCCGGGACTAGGGCCCTACGAGCAGTACTTC	CASSLPGLGPYEQYF
TRBJ2-1	TRBV4-2	-	-	TGTGCCAGCAGCCAAGATTGGCGGACTGACAATGAGCAGTTCTTC	CASSQDWRTDNEQFF
TRBJ2-6	TRBV4-1	-	-	TGCGCCAGCAGCCAAGAGGGGCAGGCGACTCTCTCTGGGGCCAACGTCCTGACTTTC	CASSQEGQATLSGANVLTF
TRBJ2-5	TRBV5-1	-	once	TGCGCCAGCAGCTCGCTCTCGTTGCGGGAAGAGACCCAGTACTTC	CASSSLSLREETQYF
TRBJ2-2	TRBV14	-	-	TGTGCCAGCAGGGGGGACTCCGGGGAGCTGTTTTTT	CASRGDSGELFF
TRBJ2-7	TRBV10-3	-	few	TGTGCCATCAGTGAAGGGCGGGGGCAGTACTTC	CAISEGRGQYF
TRBJ2-7	TRBV2	-	-	TGTGCCAGCAGTGAACGGGACTTACCCGGACTCGAGCAGTACTTC	CASSERDLPGLEQYF
TRBJ2-1	TRBV10-3	TRBD1	-	TGTGCCACAGGGGGACAGGACTTCAATGAGCAGTTCTTC	CATGGQDFNEQFF
TRBJ1-2	TRBV6-5	TRBD1	-	TGTGCCAGCAGAGGACAGGGGTTAGGTGGCTACACCTTC	CASRGQGLGGYTF
TRBJ1-1	TRBV10-3	TRBD1	-	TGTGCCATCAGTGAGCGCTCGGAGGAACAGGGGGCCACTGAAGCTTTCTTT	CAISERSEEQGATEAFF
TRBJ1-5	TRBV27	-	-	TGTGCCAGCAGTTTGGTCCAGGGTCATCAGCCCCAGCATTTT	CASSLVQGHQPQHF
TRBJ1-3	TRBV5-4	TRBD1	-	TGTGCCACCACCAGGGGACAGGGATTCGACATGGGAAACACCATATATTTT	CATTRGQGFDMGNTIYF
TRBJ2-1	TRBV7-6	TRBD2	once	TGTGCCAGCAGCTCCGGGCCGTCCCAACGCCGACTAGCGGGTCCTTACAATGAGCAGTTCTTC	CASSSGPSQRRLAGPYNEQFF
TRBJ2-1	TRBV4-2	TRBD2	-	TGTGCCAGCAGCGCGGACGCGGGGGATGAGCAGTTCTTC	CASSADAGDEQFF
TRBJ1-3	TRBV5-1	-	-	TGCGCCAGCCACGACCCCCCCGGGAACACCATATATTTT	CASHDPPGNTIYF
TRBJ1-2	TRBV7-9	TRBD1	-	TGTGCCAGCAGCTTAGCAGGGGGCGTTTCGTATGGCTACACCTTC	CASSLAGGVSYGYTF
TRBJ2-6	TRBV6-1	TRBD2	-	TGTGCCAGCAGTGAAGGGGGGGGAACTGGGGCCAACGTCCTGACTTTC	CASSEGGGTGANVLTF
TRBJ2-7	TRBV15	-	-	TGTGCCACCAGCAGAGAAGGAGACCTCGAGCAGTACTTC	CATSREGDLEQYF
TRBJ1-6	TRBV7-8	TRBD1	once	TGTGCCAGCTCAATTACAGGGGGACGAATCAATTCACCCCTCCACTTT	CASSITGGRINSPLHF
TRBJ2-1	TRBV7-3	TRBD2	-	TGTGCCAGCAGCTTAAGTCCGGAACTAGCGGTTAATGAGCAGTTCTTC	CASSLSPELAVNEQFF
TRBJ1-4	TRBV7-8	TRBD1	-	TGTGCCAGCAGCTTAGTCGGGACAGGGGGGGAAAAACTGTTTTTT	CASSLVGTGGEKLFF
TRBJ1-2	TRBV6-6	-	-	TGTGCCAGCAGTTACGGTACGGCTAACTATGGCTACACCTTC	CASSYGTANYGYTF
TRBJ2-2	TRBV27	TRBD1	-	TGTGCCAGCAGTTTAGGCAGGACAGGGGGGACCGGGGAGCTGTTTTTT	CASSLGRTGGTGELFF
TRBJ2-7	TRBV19	TRBD2	-	TGTGCCAGTAGGAGACTAGCGGGAGTCTACGAGCAGTACTTC	CASRRLAGVYEQYF
TRBJ1-2	TRBV30	TRBD1	-	TGTGCCTGGACAGGGGGCCTCTATGGCTACACCTTC	CAWTGGLYGYTF
TRBJ2-4	TRBV28	TRBD2	-	TGTGCCAGCAGTCCCCCGACTAGCGGTCCAGCCAAAAACATTCAGTACTTC	CASSPPTSGPAKNIQYF